Sequencing of this TCR beta chain was carried out in a study of CD8 T cells in ankylosing spondylitis. The CDR3 has 15 residues. Deletions cut 4 bases from V and 7 bases from J, with 17 bases between. The germline gives CDR1 MDHEN, CDR2 SYDVKM. Each TCR beta library was made by quantitative 5'-RACE that incorporated molecular barcodes. TCRdb re-analysed the 5' RACE reads in MiXCR, keeping a single row per CDR3 protein. The data show fewer than 180,000 distinct CDR3 sequences, more than 40% seen once. This clonotype has more than one count but fewer than ten. This TCR derives from a male donor with ankylosing spondylitis. The sample taken for sequencing was synovial fluid, either unsorted or a sorted T cell fraction (not recorded which). The chain recombines TRBV28 with TRBJ2-1; D gene unclear. The CDR3 here is CASSSPNPRLNEQFF. CDR3 coding DNA: TGTGCCAGCAGTTCACCAAACCCTCGGCTGAATGAGCAGTTCTTC.